A selection of T cell receptor beta chains follows, all from one sample in a study of T cell responses to AZD1222 COVID-19 vaccine. This table comes from immunoSEQ multiplex PCR, and its TCRdb copy is limited to in-frame clones, with some not included. The sample has about 82,000 clones; approximately 83% are singletons. Sample: peripheral blood, taken 28 days after the second AZD1222 dose. The receptors stem from an adult who received the AZD1222 COVID-19 vaccine. CDR3s include the opening cysteine and the closing phenylalanine or tryptophan. The D gene is left open where the match is weak.

j_call v_call d_call cdr3_aa cdr3_nt
TRBJ1-1 TRBV4-3 NA CASSHHEGMNTEAFF TGCGCCAGCAGCCACCACGAAGGGATGAACACTGAAGCTTTCTTT
TRBJ2-1 TRBV6-5 TRBD2 CASSRGTSGSFEQFF TGTGCCAGCAGTCGCGGGACTAGCGGGAGCTTTGAGCAGTTCTTC
TRBJ2-3 TRBV11-2 TRBD2 CASSAKAGLAGRQYF TGTGCCAGCAGCGCGAAAGCGGGACTAGCGGGACGGCAGTATTTT
TRBJ2-3 TRBV27 NA CASSFSGVRTDTQYF TGTGCCAGCAGTTTTTCGGGGGTCCGCACAGATACGCAGTATTTT
TRBJ2-1 TRBV28 TRBD1 CASRDDRDRYNEQFF TGTGCCAGCAGGGACGATCGGGACAGATACAATGAGCAGTTCTTC
TRBJ2-7 TRBV7-2 TRBD1 CASSRGQGPYEQYF TGTGCCAGCAGCCGGGGACAGGGGCCCTACGAGCAGTACTTC
TRBJ1-2 TRBV7-2 NA CASSSGIPYGYTF TGTGCCAGCAGCTCCGGGATTCCCTATGGCTACACCTTC
TRBJ2-2 TRBV4-2 TRBD2 CASNRLAGDHTGELFF TGTGCCAGCAACCGACTAGCGGGGGACCACACCGGGGAGCTGTTTTTT
TRBJ2-1 TRBV28 NA CASSLPGSSYNEQFF TGTGCCAGCAGTTTACCCGGGAGTTCCTACAATGAGCAGTTCTTC
TRBJ2-1 TRBV2 TRBD2 CASRASGGVNEQFF TGTGCCAGCAGGGCATCGGGGGGAGTCAATGAGCAGTTCTTC